This TCR beta chain derives from a study of T cell responses to AZD1222 COVID-19 vaccine. Study results and caveats: Researchers took repertoire samples only after the peak T cell response had come. Clonal diversity was possibly underestimated, and white British individuals and females predominated among donors. Breadth and depth of Spike-specific TCRs rose after two AZD1222 doses.

Profiled with immunoSEQ multiplex PCR; TCRdb holds only in-frame clones, not every one. This sample yields 190,000 or so clones, of which approximately 93% are seen a single time; 1% belongs to the top ten. This clone was counted a few times. Its cognate antigen is unknown. Per the germline V gene, CDR1 is SGHTA and CDR2 is FQGNSA. This CDR3 has 14 residues. Trimming pared 5 bases from V and 7 bases from J, leaving 14 bases between. Sequencing was performed on peripheral blood, taken 28 days after the second AZD1222 dose. The rearrangement joins TRBV7-2 to TRBJ1-4, with a tentative D call TRBD1 (6 bases). The TCR originated in an adult who received the AZD1222 COVID-19 vaccine. This CDR3 reads CASSPQGGGEKLFF. In DNA form, the CDR3 reads TGTGCCAGCAGCCCGCAGGGAGGGGGTGAAAAACTGTTTTTT.